This T cell receptor beta chain was sequenced in a study of beta chain features in type 1 diabetes. Expressed TCRB transcripts were sequenced because the isolated RNA had all been reverse transcribed beforehand. Generated by immunoSEQ multiplex PCR, the TCRdb table keeps only in-frame clones and is missing some. The sample shows roughly 380,000 clones, around a fifth of them seen only once. Study-wide results and limits: In these data, an HLA type influence on TCRB rearrangement remained unresolved.

This clone was seen only a few times. Its antigen is unknown. Germline V gene sequence: CDR1 SGHRS, CDR2 YFSETQ. CDR3 length: 14 residues. Trimming cost V 6 bases and J 6 bases; bases outside gene matches: 8. This chain connects TRBV5-1 to TRBJ2-7; 11 nucleotides line up with TRBD2. This receptor was taken from a woman between 18 and 29 years old in good health. Sequencing was done on a sample of naive CD4+ T cells from blood. CDR3 in DNA: TGCGCCAGCACCCCGGGACTAGCGGCCAGCGAGCAGTACTTC. Encoded protein: CASTPGLAASEQYF. Variable domain in full (rest from reference TRBV5-1 and TRBJ2-7): KAGVTQTPRYLIKTRGQQVTLSCSPISGHRSVSWYQQTPGQGLQFLFEYFSETQRNKGNFPGRFSGRQFSNSRSEMNVSTLELGDSALYLCASTPGLAASEQYFGPGTRLTVT.